A single T cell receptor beta chain is shown here with its context. It was at deep level that the assay was run. Only in-frame clones appear in the TCRdb table, and some are missing; sequencing was by immunoSEQ multiplex PCR. This table has about 450,000 clones, about 80% appearing once. Adults of Caucasian background living in Nashville, Tennessee made up all donors. This record comes from a study of shared clonotypes between healthy human individuals. Study in general: A couple of women and three men aged 18 to 49 made up the donors.

This CDR3 has 16 amino acids. Trimming left V 5 bases short and J 7 bases short, with 21 bases between. CDR1 and CDR2 (germline): SGHAT, FQNNGV. V gene TRBV11-2 combines with J gene TRBJ2-1, with D perhaps TRBD1 or TRBD2 (6 bases each). This receptor was obtained from a woman in her forties in good health. Some clones in this sample may be carry-over from other donors' samples. Material: PBMCs. The CDR3 sequence is CASSPGPRRGGNEQFF. The CDR3 nucleotides are TGTGCCAGCAGCCCCGGCCCCCGCAGGGGAGGTAATGAGCAGTTCTTC. Full variable domain (outside the CDR3, taken from reference TRBV11-2 and TRBJ2-1): EAGVAQSPRYKIIEKRQSVAFWCNPISGHATLYWYQQILGQGPKLLIQFQNNGVVDDSQLPKDRFSAERLKGVDSTLKIQPAKLEDSAVYLCASSPGPRRGGNEQFFGPGTRLTVL.